The 7 T cell receptor beta chains below come from one sample, sequenced in a study of blood T cell repertoires in COVID-19. Sequencing was performed with immunoSEQ multiplex PCR; in TCRdb, only in-frame clones are kept and a portion is missing. The sample holds fewer than 110,000 clones, about 89% seen once. The sample was peripheral blood. These receptors all stem from a man aged 45-65 years with acute or convalescent COVID-19.

The CDR3 is CASSTSGTGELYGYTF. CDR3 coding DNA: TGTGCCAGTAGTACCTCCGGGACAGGGGAGCTTTATGGCTACACCTTC. V gene TRBV19 combines with J gene TRBJ1-2, with TRBD1 matching 10 bases. Germline CDR1 reads LNHDA; CDR2 reads SQIVND (reference sequence). The CDR3 contains 16 residues. After removal of 4 bases from V and 5 bases from J, the junction contained 10 bases not matched to a gene.

The genes are TRBV15 and TRBJ1-5; D is unclear. V lost 3 bases and J 0 bases, leaving 9 bases between the germline ends. Germline V gene data show CDR1 as LNHNV and CDR2 as YYDKDF (reference sequence). The CDR3 loop spans 15 amino acids. The CDR3 sequence: CATSRAINSNQPQHF. The CDR3 DNA sequence: TGTGCCACCAGCAGGGCAATCAATAGCAATCAGCCCCAGCATTTT.

V and J are TRBV27 and TRBJ1-6; 9 bases fit TRBD1. Germline V lookup: CDR1 MNHEY, CDR2 SMNVEV (reference sequence). The length of the CDR3 is 12 residues. The ends lost 5 bases at V and 15 bases at J; junction bases unmatched: 5. CDR3 DNA: TGTGCCAGCAGTAATGGGGGACAGGGCCTCCACTTT. This translates into CASSNGGQGLHF.

This clone was observed a handful of times. The J gene is TRBJ1-1, the V gene TRBV19; D is ambiguous. Germline CDR1 reads LNHDA; CDR2 reads SQIVND (reference sequence). V shed 4 bases and J shed 4 bases, with 13 bases lying between them. CDR3 size: 14 residues. Here the CDR3 reads CASSKEAGSTEAFF. CDR3 DNA: TGTGCCAGTAGTAAGGAGGCGGGGAGCACTGAAGCTTTCTTT. Combining the CDR3 with reference TRBV19 and TRBJ1-1 gives the whole variable domain DGGITQSPKYLFRKEGQNVTLSCEQNLNHDAMYWYRQDPGQGLRLIYYSQIVNDFQKGDIAEGYSVSREKKESFPLTVTSAQKNPTAFYLCASSKEAGSTEAFFGQGTRLTVV.

V and J are TRBV7-6 and TRBJ1-5; 12 positions match TRBD1. Unmatched junction bases numbered 3, after V lost 3 bases and J lost 6 bases. The CDR3 extends over 15 amino acids. Germline lookup yields CDR1 SGHVS and CDR2 FNYEAQ. CDR3 sequence (DNA): TGTGCCAGCAGCTTGGGACAGGGGGCTCTTCAGCCCCAGCATTTT. This encodes CASSLGQGALQPQHF.

The rearrangement links TRBV19 to TRBJ1-2; no definite D call. Germline V gene sequence: CDR1 LNHDA, CDR2 SQIVND (reference sequence). The CDR3 is 17 residues long. V was shortened by 1 base and J by 0 bases, with 15 bases between the two germline ends. In DNA, the CDR3 is TGTGCCAGTAGTATAGGGGGATCGGGGTCTGCTAACTATGGCTACACCTTC. Its protein is CASSIGGSGSANYGYTF.

The genes are TRBV6-5 and TRBJ1-5; tentatively, D is TRBD1 (5 bases). Looked up from germline, CDR1 is MNHEY and CDR2 is SVGAGI. The CDR3 loop spans 13 amino acids. Deletions cut 7 bases from V and 4 bases from J, with 11 bases between. The CDR3 nucleotides are TGTGCCAGCATGGGGCCTAGTAATCAGCCCCAGCATTTT. Its translation is CASMGPSNQPQHF.